Described below is a single T cell receptor beta chain sequence and its context. The record originates from a study of blood T cell repertoires in COVID-19. About the research overall: Spain, Italy and the United States supplied samples that represented acute and convalescent COVID-19. PBMCs, B-cell-depleted T cells, or T cells provided the cDNA or gDNA that made up the material.

The CDR3 has 16 residues. CDR1 is SGHRS, CDR2 YFSETQ, per germline. V shed 0 bases, J shed 3 bases, and the junction held 6 bases outside the gene matches. Methods used by the authors: Estimates of nucleated cell counts were drawn from the amplification of reference gene primers. TCRdb's copy holds only in-frame clones and misses some; the assay was immunoSEQ multiplex PCR. Clonal size and the V and J genes are those of that table, whereas D and trimming came from the DNA. This table has around 190,000 clones, about nine tenths appearing once. The material sequenced was peripheral blood. The chain combines TRBV5-1 with TRBJ1-2; 9 bases agree with TRBD1. This sequence originates from a man in his 70s with active or convalescent COVID-19. CDR3 DNA: TGCGCCAGCAGCTTGGACCCACGGACAGGGGACTATGGCTACACCTTC. This codes for CASSLDPRTGDYGYTF.